The 9 T cell receptor beta chains listed next were all sequenced from one sample in a study of blood T cell repertoires in COVID-19. Assay used: immunoSEQ multiplex PCR; TCRdb lists only in-frame clones, some missing. Of about 120,000 clones in the sample, more than 75% were seen once. The sample was peripheral blood. The receptors come from a man aged 35 to 55 with acute or convalescent COVID-19.

V and J are TRBV19 and TRBJ1-2; 10 bases match TRBD1. Germline V gene lookup returns CDR1 LNHDA and CDR2 SQIVND (reference sequence). The CDR3 extends over 19 amino acids. Germline trimming cut 2 bases from V and 0 bases from J; bases unmatched to any gene: 12. The CDR3, as DNA: TGTGCCAGTAGTATACACCTCTCGGTAGGACAGGGGGCTAACTATGGCTACACCTTC. Translating gives CASSIHLSVGQGANYGYTF.

J is TRBJ2-4 and V is TRBV9, with TRBD1 matching over 9 bases. V lost 1 base and J lost 5; bases outside the gene matches: 10. Germline CDR1 is SGDLS and CDR2 is YYNGEE. The CDR3 consists of 17 residues. In nucleotides, the CDR3 is TGTGCCAGCAGCGTAACCAATACAGGGGGCTTTGAAAACATTCAGTACTTC. Protein sequence: CASSVTNTGGFENIQYF.

This clone was detected only a few times. The chain is built from TRBV18 and TRBJ2-3, with 12 positions matching TRBD2. The CDR3 sequence is 15 residues long. J lost 3 bases, V lost 6 bases, and 4 bases had no gene match. The germline CDR1 and CDR2 sequences are KGHSH and LQKENI. The CDR3 is CASSLAGGPTDTQYF. CDR3 nucleotides: TGTGCCAGCTCTCTAGCGGGAGGGCCGACAGATACGCAGTATTTT.

The chain carries TRBV4-2 and TRBJ2-3; TRBD1 matches 10 bases. This CDR3 has 18 amino acids. The trim removed 0 bases at V and 1 base at J, leaving 7 bases unmatched. CDR1 LGHNA and CDR2 YNFKEQ come from the germline V gene. This CDR3 is CASSQELVGTGGTDTQYF. The CDR3 DNA follows: TGTGCCAGCAGCCAAGAGTTGGTGGGGACAGGGGGCACAGATACGCAGTATTTT.

CDR3 loop: CASSPNRSGGGKTQYF. The CDR3 region has the DNA TGTGCCAGCAGTCCTAACCGGTCTGGGGGAGGGAAGACCCAGTACTTC. The chain joins TRBV3-1 (or the pseudogene TRBV3-2) to TRBJ2-5; TRBD2 matches 7 bases. Per germline, CDR1 LGHDT and CDR2 YNNKEL (reference sequence). This CDR3 is built from 16 residues. Trimming removed 6 bases from V and 6 bases from J; junction bases left unmatched: 16.

The CDR3 is CASSEALLGLYGYTF. CDR3 in DNA: TGTGCCAGCAGTGAAGCGCTTCTGGGACTATATGGCTACACCTTC. The chain recombines TRBV6-1 with TRBJ1-2; tentatively, D is TRBD1 (5 bases). The germline V gene encodes CDR1 MNHNS and CDR2 SASEGT. V was shortened by 0 bases and J by 5 bases, with 13 bases between the two germline ends. This CDR3 comprises 15 residues.

The count of this clone is one. This chain joins TRBV3-1 (or the pseudogene TRBV3-2) and TRBJ2-1; 10 bases are shared with TRBD2. With V trimmed by 4 bases and J by 2 bases, 11 bases remained unmatched. This CDR3 is built from 18 residues. CDR1 and CDR2 (germline): LGHDT, YNNKEL (reference sequence). As DNA, the CDR3 is TGTGCCAGCAGCCCCGAGCCTCCGCTAGCGGGGGCCTACAATGAGCAGTTCTTC. This codes for CASSPEPPLAGAYNEQFF.

DNA for the CDR3: TGTGCCAGCAGCCATGGGACTAGCGGGGGGGATGAGCAGTTCTTC. Its translation: CASSHGTSGGDEQFF. This chain joins TRBV7-2 and TRBJ2-1, with 16 bases aligning to TRBD2. The CDR3 spans 15 residues. The ends lost 5 bases at V and 8 bases at J; junction bases unmatched: 3. Germline V lookup: CDR1 SGHTA, CDR2 FQGNSA.

There are a few counts of this clone. The V call is TRBV15, the J call TRBJ1-2; maybe TRBD1 (6 bases). Between the trimmed V and J ends, which lost 3 bases and 1 base, there was a span of 12 bases. The germline V gene encodes CDR1 LNHNV and CDR2 YYDKDF (reference sequence). There are 15 residues in the CDR3. The CDR3 protein is CATSRGGGNNYGYTF. The CDR3 DNA reads as TGTGCCACCAGCAGGGGAGGGGGAAATAACTATGGCTACACCTTC.